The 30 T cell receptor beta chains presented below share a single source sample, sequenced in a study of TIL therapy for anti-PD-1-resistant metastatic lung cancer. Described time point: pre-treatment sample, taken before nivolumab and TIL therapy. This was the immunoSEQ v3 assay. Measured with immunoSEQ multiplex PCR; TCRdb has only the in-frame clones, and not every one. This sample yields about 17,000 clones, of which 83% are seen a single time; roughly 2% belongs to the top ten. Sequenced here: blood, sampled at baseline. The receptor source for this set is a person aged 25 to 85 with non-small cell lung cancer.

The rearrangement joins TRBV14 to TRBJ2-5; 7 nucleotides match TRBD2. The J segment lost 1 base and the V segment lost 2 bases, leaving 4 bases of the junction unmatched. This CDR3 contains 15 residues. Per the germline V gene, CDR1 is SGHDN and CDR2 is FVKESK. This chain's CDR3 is CASSQLSGPQETQYF. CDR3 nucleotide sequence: TGTGCCAGCAGCCAACTTAGCGGGCCCCAAGAGACCCAGTACTTC. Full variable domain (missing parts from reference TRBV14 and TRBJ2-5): EAGVTQFPSHSVIEKGQTVTLRCDPISGHDNLYWYRRVMGKEIKFLLHFVKESKQDESGMPNNRFLAERTGGTYSTLKVQPAELEDSGVYFCASSQLSGPQETQYFGPGTRLLVL.

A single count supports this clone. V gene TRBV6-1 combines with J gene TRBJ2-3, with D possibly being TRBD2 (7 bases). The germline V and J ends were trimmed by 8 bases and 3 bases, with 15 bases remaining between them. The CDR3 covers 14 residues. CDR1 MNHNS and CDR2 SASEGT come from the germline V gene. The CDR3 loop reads CASQGGGPTDTQYF. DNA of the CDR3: TGTGCCAGCCAAGGGGGGGGGCCTACAGATACGCAGTATTTT.

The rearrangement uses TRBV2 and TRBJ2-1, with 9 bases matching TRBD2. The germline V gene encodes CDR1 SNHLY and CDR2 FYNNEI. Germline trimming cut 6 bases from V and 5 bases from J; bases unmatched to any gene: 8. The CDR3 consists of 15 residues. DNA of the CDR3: TGTGCCAGCAGCGCCGAAGGGACTAGCAACAATGAGCAGTTCTTC. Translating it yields CASSAEGTSNNEQFF.

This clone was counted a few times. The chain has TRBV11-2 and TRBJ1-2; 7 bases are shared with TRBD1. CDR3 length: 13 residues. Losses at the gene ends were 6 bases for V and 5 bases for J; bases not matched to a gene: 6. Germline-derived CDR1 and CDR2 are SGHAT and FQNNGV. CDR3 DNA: TGTGCCAGCAGTTTTTCACAGGGGTATGGCTACACCTTC. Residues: CASSFSQGYGYTF.

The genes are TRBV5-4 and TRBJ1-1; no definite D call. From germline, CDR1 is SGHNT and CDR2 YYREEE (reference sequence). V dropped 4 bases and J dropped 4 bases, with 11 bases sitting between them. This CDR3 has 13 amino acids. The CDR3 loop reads CASSRAPGTEAFF. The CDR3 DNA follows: TGTGCCAGCAGCCGAGCCCCAGGCACTGAAGCTTTCTTT. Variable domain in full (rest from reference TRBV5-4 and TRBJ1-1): ETGVTQSPTHLIKTRGQQVTLRCSSQSGHNTVSWYQQALGQGPQFIFQYYREEENGRGNFPPRFSGLQFPNYSSELNVNALELDDSALYLCASSRAPGTEAFFGQGTRLTVV.

The CDR3 sequence: CASSDMVAYEQYF. For the CDR3, the DNA is TGTGCCAGCAGTGATATGGTTGCATACGAGCAGTACTTC. V is TRBV6-1 and J is TRBJ2-7; D is undetermined. This CDR3 region has 13 residues. Germline V gene data show CDR1 as MNHNS and CDR2 as SASEGT. Trimming cost V 3 bases and J 4 bases, with 10 bases left between them.

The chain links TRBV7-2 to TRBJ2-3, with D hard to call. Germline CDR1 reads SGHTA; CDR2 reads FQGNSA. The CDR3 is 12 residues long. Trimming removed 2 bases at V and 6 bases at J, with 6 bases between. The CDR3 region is CASSLLWDTQYF. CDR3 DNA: TGTGCCAGCAGCTTACTATGGGATACGCAGTATTTT.

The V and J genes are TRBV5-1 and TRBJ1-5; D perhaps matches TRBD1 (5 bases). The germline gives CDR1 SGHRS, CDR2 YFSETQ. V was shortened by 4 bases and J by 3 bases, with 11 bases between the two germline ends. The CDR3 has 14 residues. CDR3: CASSPDSPNQPQHF. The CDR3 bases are TGCGCCAGCAGCCCTGACAGCCCCAATCAGCCCCAGCATTTT. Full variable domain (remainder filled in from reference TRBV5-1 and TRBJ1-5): KAGVTQTPRYLIKTRGQQVTLSCSPISGHRSVSWYQQTPGQGLQFLFEYFSETQRNKGNFPGRFSGRQFSNSRSEMNVSTLELGDSALYLCASSPDSPNQPQHFGDGTRLSIL.

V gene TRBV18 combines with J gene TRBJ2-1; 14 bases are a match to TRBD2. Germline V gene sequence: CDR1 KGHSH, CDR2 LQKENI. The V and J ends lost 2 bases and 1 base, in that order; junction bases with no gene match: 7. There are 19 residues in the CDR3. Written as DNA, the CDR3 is TGTGCCAGCTCACCAGCCGGGACTAGCGGGAGAGGGTCCTACAATGAGCAGTTCTTC. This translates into CASSPAGTSGRGSYNEQFF.

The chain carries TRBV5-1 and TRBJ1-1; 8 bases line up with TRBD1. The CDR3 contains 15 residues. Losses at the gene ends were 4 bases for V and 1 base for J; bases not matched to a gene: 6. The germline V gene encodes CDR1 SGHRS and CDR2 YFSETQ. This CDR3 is CASSTTGTGNTEAFF. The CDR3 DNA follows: TGCGCCAGCAGCACAACCGGGACAGGGAACACTGAAGCTTTCTTT.

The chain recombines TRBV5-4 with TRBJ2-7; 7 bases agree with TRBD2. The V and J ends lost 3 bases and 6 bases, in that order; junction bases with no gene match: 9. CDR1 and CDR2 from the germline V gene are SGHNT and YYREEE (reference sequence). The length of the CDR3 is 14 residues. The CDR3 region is CASSSRGVEGEQYF. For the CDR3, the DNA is TGTGCCAGCAGCTCCCGGGGGGTTGAGGGCGAGCAGTACTTC. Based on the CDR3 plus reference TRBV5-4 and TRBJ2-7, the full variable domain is ETGVTQSPTHLIKTRGQQVTLRCSSQSGHNTVSWYQQALGQGPQFIFQYYREEENGRGNFPPRFSGLQFPNYSSELNVNALELDDSALYLCASSSRGVEGEQYFGPGTRLTVT.

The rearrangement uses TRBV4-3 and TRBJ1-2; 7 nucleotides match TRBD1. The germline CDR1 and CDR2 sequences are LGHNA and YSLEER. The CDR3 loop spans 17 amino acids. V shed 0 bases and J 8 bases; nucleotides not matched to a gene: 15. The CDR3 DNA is TGCGCCAGCAGCCAAGATTTGAGACAGGGAAATATAATAGGCTACACCTTC. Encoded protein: CASSQDLRQGNIIGYTF.

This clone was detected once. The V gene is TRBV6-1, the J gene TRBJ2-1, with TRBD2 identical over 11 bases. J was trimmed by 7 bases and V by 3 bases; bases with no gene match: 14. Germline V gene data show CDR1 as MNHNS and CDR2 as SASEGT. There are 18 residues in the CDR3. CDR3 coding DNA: TGTGCCAGCAGTGATAATCTAGCGGGGGGACGGGTATCGAATGAGCAGTTCTTC. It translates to CASSDNLAGGRVSNEQFF.

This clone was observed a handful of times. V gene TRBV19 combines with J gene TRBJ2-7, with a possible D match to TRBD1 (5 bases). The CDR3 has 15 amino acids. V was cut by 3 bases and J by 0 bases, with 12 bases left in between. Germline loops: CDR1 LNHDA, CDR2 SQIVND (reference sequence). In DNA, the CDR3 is TGTGCCAGTAGTATTGCAGGGTCGAGCTCCTACGAGCAGTACTTC. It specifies CASSIAGSSSYEQYF. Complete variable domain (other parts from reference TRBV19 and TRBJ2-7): DGGITQSPKYLFRKEGQNVTLSCEQNLNHDAMYWYRQDPGQGLRLIYYSQIVNDFQKGDIAEGYSVSREKKESFPLTVTSAQKNPTAFYLCASSIAGSSSYEQYFGPGTRLTVT.

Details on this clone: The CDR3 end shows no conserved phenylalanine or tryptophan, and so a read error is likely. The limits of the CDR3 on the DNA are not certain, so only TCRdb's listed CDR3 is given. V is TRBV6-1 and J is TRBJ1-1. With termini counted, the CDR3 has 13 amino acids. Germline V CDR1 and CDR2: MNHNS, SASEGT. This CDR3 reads CASSVRDVPVLST.

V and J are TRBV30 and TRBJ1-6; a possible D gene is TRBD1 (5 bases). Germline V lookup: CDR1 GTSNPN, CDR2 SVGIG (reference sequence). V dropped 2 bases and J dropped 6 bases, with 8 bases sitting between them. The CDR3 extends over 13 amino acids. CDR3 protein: CAWSRQGNSPLHF. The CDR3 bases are TGTGCCTGGAGTAGGCAGGGTAATTCACCCCTCCACTTT.

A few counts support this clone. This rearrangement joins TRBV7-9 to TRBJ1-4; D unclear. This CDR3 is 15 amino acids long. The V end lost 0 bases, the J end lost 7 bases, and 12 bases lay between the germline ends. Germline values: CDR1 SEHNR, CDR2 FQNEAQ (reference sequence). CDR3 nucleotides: TGTGCCAGCAGCTTAGCGCGCTCCACTCGTGAAAAACTGTTTTTT. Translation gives CASSLARSTREKLFF.

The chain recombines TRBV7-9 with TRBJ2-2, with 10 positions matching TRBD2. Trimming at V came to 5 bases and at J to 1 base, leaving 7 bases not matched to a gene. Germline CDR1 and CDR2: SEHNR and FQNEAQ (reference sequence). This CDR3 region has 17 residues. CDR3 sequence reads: CASSERGGRQNTGELFF. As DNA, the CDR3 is TGTGCCAGCAGCGAGCGGGGGGGACGGCAGAACACCGGGGAGCTGTTTTTT.

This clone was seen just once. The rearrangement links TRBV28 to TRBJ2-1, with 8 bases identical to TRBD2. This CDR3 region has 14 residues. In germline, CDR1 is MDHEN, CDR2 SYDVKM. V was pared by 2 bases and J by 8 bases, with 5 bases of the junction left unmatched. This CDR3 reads CASSLGLAPDEQFF. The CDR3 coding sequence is TGTGCCAGCAGTTTAGGACTAGCCCCAGATGAGCAGTTCTTC.

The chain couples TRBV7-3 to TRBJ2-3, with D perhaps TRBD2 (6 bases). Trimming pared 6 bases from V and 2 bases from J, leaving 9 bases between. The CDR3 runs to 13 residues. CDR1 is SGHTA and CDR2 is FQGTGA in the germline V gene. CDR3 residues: CASRGLNTDTQYF. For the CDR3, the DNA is TGTGCCAGCAGAGGACTAAACACAGATACGCAGTATTTT.

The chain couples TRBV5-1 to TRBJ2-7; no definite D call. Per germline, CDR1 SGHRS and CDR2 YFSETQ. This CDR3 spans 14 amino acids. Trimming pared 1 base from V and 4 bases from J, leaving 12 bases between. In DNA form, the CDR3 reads TGCGCCAGCAGCTTGCAAACCTCCTCTTACGAGCAGTACTTC. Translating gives CASSLQTSSYEQYF. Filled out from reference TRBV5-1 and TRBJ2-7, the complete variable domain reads KAGVTQTPRYLIKTRGQQVTLSCSPISGHRSVSWYQQTPGQGLQFLFEYFSETQRNKGNFPGRFSGRQFSNSRSEMNVSTLELGDSALYLCASSLQTSSYEQYFGPGTRLTVT.

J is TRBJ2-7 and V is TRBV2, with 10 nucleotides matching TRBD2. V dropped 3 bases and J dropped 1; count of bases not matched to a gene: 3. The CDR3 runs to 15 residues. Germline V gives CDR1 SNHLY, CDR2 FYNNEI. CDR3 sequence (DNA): TGTGCCAGCAGTGATATTAGCGGGAGGTCCTACGAGCAGTACTTC. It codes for CASSDISGRSYEQYF. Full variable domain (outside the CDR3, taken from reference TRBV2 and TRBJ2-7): EPEVTQTPSHQVTQMGQEVILRCVPISNHLYFYWYRQILGQKVEFLVSFYNNEISEKSEIFDDQFSVERPDGSNFTLKIRSTKLEDSAMYFCASSDISGRSYEQYFGPGTRLTVT.

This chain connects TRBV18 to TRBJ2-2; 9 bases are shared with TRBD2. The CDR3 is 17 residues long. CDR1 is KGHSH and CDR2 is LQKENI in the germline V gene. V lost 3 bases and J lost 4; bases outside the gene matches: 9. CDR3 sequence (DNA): TGTGCCAGCTCACCGCTGCTGACTAGCGGAATCACCGGGGAGCTGTTTTTT. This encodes CASSPLLTSGITGELFF.

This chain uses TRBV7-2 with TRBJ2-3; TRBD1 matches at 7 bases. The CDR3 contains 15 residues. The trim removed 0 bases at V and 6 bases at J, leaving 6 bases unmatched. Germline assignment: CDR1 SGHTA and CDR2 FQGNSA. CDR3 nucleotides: TGTGCCAGCAGCTTAGCTTTAGGGACAGCTGATACGCAGTATTTT. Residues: CASSLALGTADTQYF.

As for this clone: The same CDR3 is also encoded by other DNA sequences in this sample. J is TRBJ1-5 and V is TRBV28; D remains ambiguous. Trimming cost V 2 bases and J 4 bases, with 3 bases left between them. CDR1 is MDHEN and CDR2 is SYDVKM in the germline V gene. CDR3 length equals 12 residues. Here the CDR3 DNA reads TGTGCCAGCAGTTTAGGGAATCAGCCCCAGCATTTT. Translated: CASSLGNQPQHF.

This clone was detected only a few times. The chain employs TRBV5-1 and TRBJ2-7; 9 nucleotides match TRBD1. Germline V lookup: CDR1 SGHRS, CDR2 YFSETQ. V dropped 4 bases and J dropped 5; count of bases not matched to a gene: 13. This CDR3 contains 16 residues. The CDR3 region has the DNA TGCGCCAGCAGCGGGGGACAGGGAGTAATCACCAACGAGCAGTACTTC. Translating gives CASSGGQGVITNEQYF.

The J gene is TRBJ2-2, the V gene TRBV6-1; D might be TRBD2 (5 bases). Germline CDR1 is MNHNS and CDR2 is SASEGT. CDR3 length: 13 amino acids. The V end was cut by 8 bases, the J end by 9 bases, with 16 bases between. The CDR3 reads CASVLTGLRELFF. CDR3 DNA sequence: TGTGCCAGCGTTTTAACGGGGTTACGGGAGCTGTTTTTT.

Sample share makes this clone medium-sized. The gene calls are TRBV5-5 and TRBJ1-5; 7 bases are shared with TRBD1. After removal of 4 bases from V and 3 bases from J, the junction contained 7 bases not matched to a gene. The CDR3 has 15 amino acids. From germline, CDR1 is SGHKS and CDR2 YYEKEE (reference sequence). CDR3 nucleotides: TGTGCCAGCAGCACAGAGACAGGGTACAATCAGCCCCAGCATTTT. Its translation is CASSTETGYNQPQHF.

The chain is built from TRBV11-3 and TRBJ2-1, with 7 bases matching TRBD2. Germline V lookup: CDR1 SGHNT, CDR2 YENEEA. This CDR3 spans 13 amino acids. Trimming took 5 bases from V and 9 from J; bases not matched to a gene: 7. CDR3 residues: CASSQTSIPEQFF. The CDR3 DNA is TGTGCCAGCAGCCAGACTAGCATCCCTGAGCAGTTCTTC.

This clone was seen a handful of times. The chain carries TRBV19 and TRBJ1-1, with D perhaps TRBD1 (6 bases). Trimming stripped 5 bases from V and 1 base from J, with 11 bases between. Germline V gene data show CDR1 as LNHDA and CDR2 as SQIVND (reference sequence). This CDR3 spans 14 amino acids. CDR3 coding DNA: TGTGCCAGTAGTTCTTGGACAGCGAACACTGAAGCTTTCTTT. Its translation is CASSSWTANTEAFF.